A single T cell receptor beta chain is shown here with its context. Its antigen is undetermined. It was RNA transcripts that yielded the amplified TCR beta CDR3 regions. The HTBI primer set served for first-round RT-PCR of the TCR CDR3. TCRdb used MiXCR to reprocess the multiplex PCR reads, holding one entry per CDR3 protein. Of about 290,000 distinct CDR3 sequences in the sample, roughly 15% were seen once. PBMCs were derived from roughly 10 ml fresh peripheral blood. This sample was included in a study of T cells in Graves' hyperthyroidism and ophthalmopathy. CDR1 is SEHNR and CDR2 is FQNEAQ in the germline V gene (reference sequence). There are 13 residues in the CDR3. The V gene lost 0 bases and the J gene lost 4 bases, with 6 bases spanning the gap. Notes on the study in general: The model identified upcoming ophthalmopathy a median approximately six months ahead of onset. Blood samples included most of the expanded thyroid clonotypes exceeding 0.001.

The genes are TRBV7-9 and TRBJ1-2; D call uncertain. Sample: blood. This TCR was recovered from a woman in her thirties or forties with Graves' hyperthyroidism. CDR3 DNA: TGTGCCAGCAGCTTAGCACGGTCCTATGGCTACACCTTC. Its translation: CASSLARSYGYTF.